This is a list of T cell receptor beta chains from one sample in a study of cytomegalovirus exposure and HLA in healthy donors. The repertoire was sequenced with immunoSEQ multiplex PCR; TCRdb's copy has only in-frame clones and lacks some. Of fewer than 400,000 clones in the sample, over 75% were seen once. The sample consisted of PBMCs. The receptors here all came from a man aged 25-45 years in good health and CMV-seronegative. CDR3s include the opening cysteine and the closing phenylalanine or tryptophan. Clone size is not always given. Where it is, it says once, few, many or a class for expanded clones.

.,TRBV6-1,TRBJ1-1,CASRLQMNTEAFF
.,TRBV7-9,TRBJ2-3,CASGSDYTQYF
.,TRBV29-1,TRBJ2-6,CSGGDRGNSGANVLTF
.,TRBV7-9,TRBJ1-6,CASSPLLTGVNSPLHF
.,TRBV7-8,TRBJ2-7,CASSLGTSGTYEQYF
.,TRBV19,TRBJ2-2,CASVDSRARGGELFF
.,TRBV14,TRBJ2-3,CASSPQGVRGRSGTQYF
.,TRBV4-3,TRBJ1-3,CASSQDSGSGNTIYF
once,TRBV7-9,TRBJ1-6,CASRSTGDGYNSPLHF
.,TRBV2,TRBJ1-1,CASSGQGFGAFF
.,TRBV4-2,TRBJ2-5,CASSQVLAGGQGETQYF
.,TRBV28,TRBJ2-3,CATGRGPGGPSDTQYF
.,TRBV18,TRBJ1-2,CASSPTGENYGYTF
.,TRBV15,TRBJ1-2,CATSRGQDRDGYTF
.,TRBV7-9,TRBJ1-3,CASSPATGGNTIYF
.,TRBV6-5,TRBJ1-2,CASSEGQINYGYTF
.,TRBV7-9,TRBJ1-2,CATGGLGLNYGYTF
.,TRBV7-8,TRBJ2-1,CASDRGLAGYNEQFF
.,TRBV6-6,TRBJ2-7,CASRPGQGGQQYF
.,TRBV6-5,TRBJ1-1,CASRPTGSTEAFF
.,TRBV5-4,TRBJ1-2,CASSLAGNGYTF
.,TRBV4-1,TRBJ1-5,CASSHHDRGSNQPQHF